Presented here are 8 T cell receptor beta chains from one specimen sequenced in a study of OX40 agonist ivuxolimab in advanced cancers. Data came from immunoSEQ multiplex PCR; TCRdb stores just in-frame clones and leaves some out. The profile shows roughly 82,000 clones, roughly 90% of them singletons. The sample consisted of CD4+ or CD8+ T cells sorted from blood, taken in a trial of the OX40 agonist ivuxolimab. Source of these receptors: an adult with an advanced solid tumor such as melanoma, head and neck, liver or kidney cancer.

This clone came up once. This chain links TRBV19 with TRBJ2-1, with 10 bases that match TRBD2. This CDR3 spans 14 amino acids. After removal of 6 bases from V and 8 bases from J, the junction contained 7 bases not matched to a gene. Germline assignment: CDR1 LNHDA and CDR2 SQIVND (reference sequence). The CDR3 coding sequence is TGTGCCAGTAGGAGCGGGAGGGTCCAGGATGAGCAGTTCTTC. Translated, it gives CASRSGRVQDEQFF.

V usage is TRBV28 and J usage is TRBJ2-1; D is possibly TRBD1 (6 bases). CDR3 size: 16 residues. CDR1 is MDHEN and CDR2 is SYDVKM in the germline V gene. Deletions cut 4 bases from V and 1 base from J, with 14 bases between. The CDR3 nucleotides are TGTGCCAGCAGTTCACGACAGGCCGGATCCTACAATGAGCAGTTCTTC. Translating it yields CASSSRQAGSYNEQFF.

The chain uses TRBV29-1 and TRBJ1-1; no clear D. The CDR3 contains 14 residues. V was cut by 2 bases and J by 5 bases, with 15 bases left in between. CDR1 and CDR2 (germline): SQVTM, ANQGSEA. CDR3 sequence reads: CSVERGASGTEAFF. In DNA form, the CDR3 reads TGCAGCGTTGAAAGAGGAGCGTCGGGGACTGAAGCTTTCTTT.

The chain combines TRBV6-1 with TRBJ1-1, with 10 bases lining up with TRBD1. The CDR3 length is 14 residues. V lost 8 bases, J lost 1 base, and 4 bases stayed unmatched. The V gene's germline CDR1 is MNHNS and CDR2 SASEGT. Here the CDR3 reads CASWDRGRNTEAFF. The CDR3 DNA is TGTGCCAGCTGGGACAGGGGAAGGAACACTGAAGCTTTCTTT.

This sequence joins TRBV2 and TRBJ1-5, with a possible D match to TRBD1 (6 bases). CDR1 and CDR2 from the germline V gene are SNHLY and FYNNEI. The V and J ends lost 5 bases and 3 bases respectively, with 17 bases between them. The CDR3 is 16 residues long. This CDR3 is CASSSWTRQDNQPQHF. Here the CDR3 DNA reads TGTGCCAGCAGTTCTTGGACACGACAGGACAATCAGCCCCAGCATTTT.

The chain recombines TRBV4-1 with TRBJ2-1; D is uncertain. V lost 3 bases to trimming and J lost 10 bases, with 7 bases between them. The length of the CDR3 is 11 residues. Germline V CDR1 and CDR2: MGHRA, YSYEKL. The CDR3 region is CASSQGNEQFF. CDR3 in DNA: TGCGCCAGCAGCCAGGGGAACGAGCAGTTCTTC.

The chain recombines TRBV29-1 with TRBJ2-5; D may correspond to TRBD1 or TRBD2 (5 bases each). Germline CDR1 is SQVTM and CDR2 is ANQGSEA. This CDR3 has 12 amino acids. V gave up 4 bases and J gave up 4 bases, with 10 bases separating them. CDR3 sequence: CSVVSGTETQYF. In nucleotides, the CDR3 is TGCAGCGTTGTGTCAGGGACAGAGACCCAGTACTTC.

This clone has only one observation. CDR3 sequence: CASSLNRGGYEQYF. Written as DNA, the CDR3 is TGCGCCAGCAGCTTGAACAGGGGTGGGTACGAGCAGTACTTC. This chain connects TRBV5-1 to TRBJ2-7; TRBD1 matches 7 bases. Losses at the gene ends were 1 base for V and 4 bases for J; bases not matched to a gene: 5. Germline CDR1 SGHRS, CDR2 YFSETQ. The length of the CDR3 is 14 residues. Full variable domain (outside the CDR3, taken from reference TRBV5-1 and TRBJ2-7): KAGVTQTPRYLIKTRGQQVTLSCSPISGHRSVSWYQQTPGQGLQFLFEYFSETQRNKGNFPGRFSGRQFSNSRSEMNVSTLELGDSALYLCASSLNRGGYEQYFGPGTRLTVT.